The 20 T cell receptor beta chains given below trace back to one sample, sequenced in a study of T-cell reconstitution after alpha-beta-depleted transplantation in children. Unique molecular identifiers were incorporated during preparation of the TCRbeta library. TCRdb recomputed calls from the PCR reads with MiXCR, one row per CDR3 protein. The table lists some 200,000 distinct CDR3 sequences, roughly 15% of them singletons. Sequencing used PBMCs from the stem cell graft donor, obtained from the stem cell graft. Every receptor here comes from a human donor who donated a stem cell graft to a child with acute lymphoblastic leukemia.

CDR3 sequence (DNA): TGCGCCAGCAGACAAATAGGCGGGAGTTACACCGGGGAGCTGTTTTTT. This translates into CASRQIGGSYTGELFF. The V and J genes are TRBV10-1 and TRBJ2-2; 7 nucleotides match TRBD2. The junction had 10 bases not matched to a gene; V was cut back by 6 bases and J by 3 bases. Germline CDR1 is WNHNN and CDR2 is SYGVQD (reference sequence). The CDR3 spans 16 residues.

In its sample, this clonotype was seen many times. V gene TRBV11-2 combines with J gene TRBJ2-1; TRBD2 aligns across 7 bases. The CDR3 has 13 residues. After removal of 5 bases from V and 13 bases from J, the junction contained 11 bases not matched to a gene. Germline CDR1 SGHAT, CDR2 FQNNGV. The CDR3 DNA sequence: TGTGCCAGCAGCCCGAGTTTAGCGGGCCAACAGTTCTTC. Encoded protein: CASSPSLAGQQFF.

The sample holds a few counts of this clonotype. The genes are TRBV11-2 and TRBJ2-3; D might be TRBD2 (6 bases). The V and J ends lost 5 bases and 6 bases respectively, with 15 bases between them. The CDR3 is made up of 14 amino acids. Germline loops: CDR1 SGHAT, CDR2 FQNNGV. The CDR3 spells CASSPGGSGDTQYF. The CDR3, as DNA: TGTGCCAGCAGCCCTGGGGGGTCGGGGGATACGCAGTATTTT. Full variable domain (missing parts from reference TRBV11-2 and TRBJ2-3): EAGVAQSPRYKIIEKRQSVAFWCNPISGHATLYWYQQILGQGPKLLIQFQNNGVVDDSQLPKDRFSAERLKGVDSTLKIQPAKLEDSAVYLCASSPGGSGDTQYFGPGTRLTVL.

The sample holds many counts of this clonotype. The chain recombines TRBV6-5 with TRBJ2-3, with D hard to call. This CDR3 has 17 residues. Germline CDR1 is MNHEY and CDR2 is SVGAGI. V shed 2 bases and J shed 0 bases, with 15 bases lying between them. CDR3: CASSYPNVAASTDTQYF. DNA for the CDR3: TGTGCCAGCAGTTACCCGAATGTAGCCGCTAGCACAGATACGCAGTATTTT.

There are many counts of this clonotype. The CDR3 is CATSDATGVETQYF. CDR3 DNA sequence: TGTGCCACCAGTGATGCGACAGGGGTAGAGACCCAGTACTTC. The gene calls are TRBV24-1 and TRBJ2-5; 8 bases are a match to TRBD1. After removal of 3 bases from V and 4 bases from J, the junction contained 3 bases not matched to a gene. The CDR3 spans 14 residues. Germline CDR1 KGHDR, CDR2 SFDVKD.

The CDR3 nucleotides are TGCAGTGCTAGTGAGGGGGTTTTCAACACTGAAGCTTTCTTT. It specifies CSASEGVFNTEAFF. The chain uses TRBV20-1 and TRBJ1-1, with D perhaps TRBD1 (6 bases). Germline values: CDR1 DFQATT, CDR2 SNEGSKA (reference sequence). This CDR3 spans 14 amino acids. V was shortened by 3 bases and J by 2 bases, with 13 bases between the two germline ends.

This clonotype has a count of ten or more. The chain is built from TRBV29-1 and TRBJ2-2; the D is unclear. This CDR3 contains 14 residues. CDR1 and CDR2 (germline): SQVTM, ANQGSEA. Between the trimmed V and J ends, which lost 4 bases and 0 bases, there was a span of 9 bases. Here the CDR3 reads CSVGWRSNTGELFF. CDR3 in DNA: TGCAGCGTTGGATGGCGGTCGAACACCGGGGAGCTGTTTTTT.

The V call is TRBV24-1, the J call TRBJ1-5; perhaps TRBD1 as D (6 bases). Germline CDR1 KGHDR, CDR2 SFDVKD. CDR3 length: 14 residues. Trimming shortened V by 8 bases and J by 4 bases, and 14 bases separated the two germline ends. The CDR3 bases are TGTGCCACCACCAAGGGGGTCCCTAATCAGCCCCAGCATTTT. It encodes CATTKGVPNQPQHF.

This clonotype was picked up many times. The chain recombines TRBV11-3 with TRBJ2-1, with a possible D match to TRBD1 (6 bases). Trimming took off 1 base at V and 2 bases at J, with 6 bases between the two ends. Germline V CDR1 and CDR2: SGHNT, YENEEA. The CDR3 spans 14 residues. For the CDR3, the DNA is TGTGCCAGCAGCTTAGGGGGGCCCTACAATGAGCAGTTCTTC. Translated, it gives CASSLGGPYNEQFF.

This clonotype was recorded many times. This rearrangement joins TRBV12-3 or TRBV12-4 to TRBJ2-2, with TRBD1 matching 10 bases. CDR3 length: 18 residues. The V segment lost 8 bases and the J segment 0 bases; nucleotides outside the gene matches: 12. CDR3 sequence: CASSPGRGQGPNTGELFF. The CDR3 DNA is TGTGCCAGCTCCCCCGGGCGGGGACAGGGGCCGAACACCGGGGAGCTGTTTTTT.

This clonotype was seen at least ten times. The chain combines TRBV6-1 with TRBJ2-7; D is undetermined. The V end was cut by 7 bases, the J end by 3 bases, with 16 bases between. Germline lookup yields CDR1 MNHNS and CDR2 SASEGT. The CDR3 sequence is 14 residues long. CDR3 sequence: CASNYEASYYEQYF. CDR3 nucleotide sequence: TGTGCCAGCAACTACGAGGCTAGTTACTACGAGCAGTACTTC.

This clonotype was seen many times. The chain joins TRBV29-1 to TRBJ2-7; TRBD1 agrees at 9 bases. The J segment lost 1 base and the V segment lost 4 bases, leaving 2 bases of the junction unmatched. The CDR3 runs to 13 residues. Germline loops: CDR1 SQVTM, CDR2 ANQGSEA. CDR3 nucleotides: TGCAGCGTTGGTGACAGGGGGTCCTACGAGCAGTACTTC. Its protein product is CSVGDRGSYEQYF.

This clonotype was counted at least ten times. This chain links TRBV7-9 with TRBJ1-4; D call uncertain. V lost 5 bases, J lost 8 bases, and 15 bases lay in between. CDR3 length: 14 residues. Looked up from germline, CDR1 is SEHNR and CDR2 is FQNEAQ (reference sequence). CDR3 protein: CASSPMGYMEKLFF. The CDR3 nucleotides read TGTGCCAGCAGCCCCATGGGTTACATGGAAAAACTGTTTTTT. Full variable domain (outside the CDR3, taken from reference TRBV7-9 and TRBJ1-4): DTGVSQNPRHKITKRGQNVTFRCDPISEHNRLYWYRQTLGQGPEFLTYFQNEAQLEKSRLLSDRFSAERPKGSFSTLEIQRTEQGDSAMYLCASSPMGYMEKLFFGSGTQLSVL.

The rearrangement joins TRBV28 to TRBJ2-7, with a tentative D call TRBD2 (6 bases). The CDR3 extends over 14 amino acids. Germline lookup yields CDR1 MDHEN and CDR2 SYDVKM. Trimming shortened V by 3 bases and J by 3 bases, and 12 bases separated the two germline ends. The CDR3 coding sequence is TGTGCCAGCAGTTTGGGCGGGGACTTCTACGAGCAGTACTTC. Translating it yields CASSLGGDFYEQYF.

This clonotype was counted at least ten times. V is TRBV6-5 and J is TRBJ2-2; 8 bases are a match to TRBD2. Germline V gene lookup returns CDR1 MNHEY and CDR2 SVGAGI. J lost 5 bases, V lost 2 bases, and 7 bases had no gene match. This CDR3 contains 16 residues. Written as DNA, the CDR3 is TGTGCCAGCAGTTACGGGCTAGCGGGCGGGACCGGGGAGCTGTTTTTT. Amino acid sequence: CASSYGLAGGTGELFF.

Comment on this clonotype: This may stem from a read error, because a much larger clone lies one nucleotide away. This chain links TRBV5-1 with TRBJ2-3; D unresolved. The germline V and J ends were trimmed by 0 bases and 4 bases, with 12 bases remaining between them. This CDR3 is 15 amino acids long. Germline values: CDR1 SGHRS, CDR2 YFSETQ. The CDR3 sequence: CASSLVPAEADTQYF. CDR3 bases: TGCGCCAGCAGCTTGGTACCAGCAGAGGCAGATACGCAGTATTTT.

This clonotype appeared many times. The chain uses TRBV10-3 and TRBJ2-5, with 11 nucleotides matching TRBD2. CDR1 ENHRY and CDR2 SYGVKD come from the germline V gene. Germline trimming cut 5 bases from V and 5 bases from J; bases unmatched to any gene: 7. CDR3 length: 15 residues. CDR3 in DNA: TGTGCCATCAGTACTGCCATAGCGGGAGGGGAGACCCAGTACTTC. Its protein is CAISTAIAGGETQYF.

Many counts were recorded for this clonotype. The chain recombines TRBV7-6 with TRBJ2-3, with 13 bases aligning to TRBD2. The CDR3 is made up of 16 amino acids. Germline CDR1 and CDR2: SGHVS and FNYEAQ. With 5 bases clipped from V and 4 bases from J, the junction kept 6 bases outside the gene matches. CDR3 loop: CASSHRLAGGADTQYF. The CDR3 bases are TGTGCCAGCAGCCACAGACTAGCGGGAGGCGCAGATACGCAGTATTTT.

This clonotype was counted only a few times. This chain connects TRBV27 to TRBJ1-1; D is ambiguous. The V end lost 5 bases, the J end lost 0 bases, and 7 bases lay between the germline ends. The CDR3 has 13 amino acids. Germline V gene sequence: CDR1 MNHEY, CDR2 SMNVEV (reference sequence). CDR3: CASSPVMNTEAFF. The CDR3 region has the DNA TGTGCCAGCAGTCCAGTCATGAACACTGAAGCTTTCTTT.

This CDR3 reads CASWGGATGELFF. Written as DNA, the CDR3 is TGTGCCAGCTGGGGGGGAGCTACCGGGGAGCTGTTTTTT. The chain combines TRBV27 with TRBJ2-2; TRBD2 matches 7 bases. With 8 bases clipped from V and 5 bases from J, the junction kept 5 bases outside the gene matches. The CDR3 consists of 13 residues. CDR1 MNHEY and CDR2 SMNVEV come from the germline V gene (reference sequence).